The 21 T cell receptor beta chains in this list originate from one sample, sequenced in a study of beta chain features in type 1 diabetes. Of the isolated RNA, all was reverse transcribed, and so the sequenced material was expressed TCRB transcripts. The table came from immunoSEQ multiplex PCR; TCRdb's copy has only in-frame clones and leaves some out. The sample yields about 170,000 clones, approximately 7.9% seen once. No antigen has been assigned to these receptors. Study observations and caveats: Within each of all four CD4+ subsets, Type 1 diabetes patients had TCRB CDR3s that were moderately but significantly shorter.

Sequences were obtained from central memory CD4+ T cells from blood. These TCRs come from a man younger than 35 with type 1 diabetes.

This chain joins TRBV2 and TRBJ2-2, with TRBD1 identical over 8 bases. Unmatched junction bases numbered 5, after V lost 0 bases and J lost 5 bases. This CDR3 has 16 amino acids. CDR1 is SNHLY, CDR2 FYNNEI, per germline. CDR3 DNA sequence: TGTGCCAGCAGTGAAGCGAGGACAGGGATAACCGGGGAGCTGTTTTTT. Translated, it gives CASSEARTGITGELFF.

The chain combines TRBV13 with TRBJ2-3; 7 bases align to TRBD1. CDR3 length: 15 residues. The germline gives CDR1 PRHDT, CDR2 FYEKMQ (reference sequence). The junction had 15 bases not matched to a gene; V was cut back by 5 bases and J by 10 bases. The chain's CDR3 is CASSRRDSPAGAQYF. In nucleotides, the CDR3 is TGTGCCAGCAGCCGAAGGGACAGCCCCGCCGGGGCGCAGTATTTT.

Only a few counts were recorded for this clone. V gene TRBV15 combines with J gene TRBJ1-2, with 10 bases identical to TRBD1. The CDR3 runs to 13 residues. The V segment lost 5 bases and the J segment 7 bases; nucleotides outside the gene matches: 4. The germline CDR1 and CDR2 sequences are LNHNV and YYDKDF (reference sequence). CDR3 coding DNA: TGTGCCACCAGCCCGGGACAGGGGTTTGGCTACACCTTC. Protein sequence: CATSPGQGFGYTF.

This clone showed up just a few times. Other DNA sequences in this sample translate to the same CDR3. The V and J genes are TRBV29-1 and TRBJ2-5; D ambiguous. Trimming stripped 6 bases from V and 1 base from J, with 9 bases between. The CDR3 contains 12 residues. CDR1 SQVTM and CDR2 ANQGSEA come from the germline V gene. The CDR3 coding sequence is TGCAGCGTCGCAGGCTCCCAAGAGACCCAGTACTTC. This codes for CSVAGSQETQYF.

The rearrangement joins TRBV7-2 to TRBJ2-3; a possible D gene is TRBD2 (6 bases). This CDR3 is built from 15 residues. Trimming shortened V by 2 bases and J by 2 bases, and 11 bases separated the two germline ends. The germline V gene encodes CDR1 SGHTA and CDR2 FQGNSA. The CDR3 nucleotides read TGTGCCAGCAGCTTACAGGCTAGCGCCACAGATACGCAGTATTTT. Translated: CASSLQASATDTQYF.

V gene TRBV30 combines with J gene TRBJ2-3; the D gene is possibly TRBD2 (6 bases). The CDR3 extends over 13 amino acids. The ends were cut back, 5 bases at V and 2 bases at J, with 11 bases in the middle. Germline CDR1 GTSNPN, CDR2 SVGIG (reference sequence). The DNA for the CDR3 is TGTGCCTGGGCGGGGAGCTACACAGATACGCAGTATTTT. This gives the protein CAWAGSYTDTQYF.

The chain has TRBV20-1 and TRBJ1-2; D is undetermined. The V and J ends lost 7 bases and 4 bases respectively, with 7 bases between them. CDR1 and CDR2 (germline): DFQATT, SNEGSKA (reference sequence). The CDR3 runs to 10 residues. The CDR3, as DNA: TGCAGTGGCAGAGGCTATGGCTACACCTTC. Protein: CSGRGYGYTF.

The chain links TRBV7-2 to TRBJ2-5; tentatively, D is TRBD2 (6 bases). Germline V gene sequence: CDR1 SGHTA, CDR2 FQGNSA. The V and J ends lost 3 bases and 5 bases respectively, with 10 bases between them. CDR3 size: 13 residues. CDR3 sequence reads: CASSFIAAETQYF. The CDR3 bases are TGTGCCAGCAGCTTCATAGCGGCTGAGACCCAGTACTTC.

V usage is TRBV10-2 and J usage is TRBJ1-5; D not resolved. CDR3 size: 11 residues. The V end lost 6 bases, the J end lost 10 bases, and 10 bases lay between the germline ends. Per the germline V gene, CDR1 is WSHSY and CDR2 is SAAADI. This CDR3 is CASSSEGPQHF. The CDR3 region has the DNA TGCGCCAGCAGCTCAGAGGGTCCCCAGCATTTT.

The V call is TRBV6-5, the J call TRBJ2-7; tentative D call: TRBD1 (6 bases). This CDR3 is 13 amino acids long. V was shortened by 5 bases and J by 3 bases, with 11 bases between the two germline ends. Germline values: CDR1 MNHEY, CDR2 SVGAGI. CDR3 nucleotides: TGTGCCAGCAGTGCTGACAGGATCTACGAGCAGTACTTC. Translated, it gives CASSADRIYEQYF.

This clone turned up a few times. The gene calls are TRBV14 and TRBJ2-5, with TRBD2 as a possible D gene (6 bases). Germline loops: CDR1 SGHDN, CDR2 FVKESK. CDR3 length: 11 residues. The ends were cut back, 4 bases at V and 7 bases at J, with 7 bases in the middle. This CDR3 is CASSRGGTQYF. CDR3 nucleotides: TGTGCCAGCAGCCGGGGAGGGACCCAGTACTTC.

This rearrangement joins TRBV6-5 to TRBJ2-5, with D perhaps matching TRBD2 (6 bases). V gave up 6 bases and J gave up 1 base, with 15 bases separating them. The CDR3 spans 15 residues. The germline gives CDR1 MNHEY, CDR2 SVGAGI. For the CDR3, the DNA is TGTGCCAGCAGCCGACTTACAGCGGGCCAAGAGACCCAGTACTTC. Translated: CASSRLTAGQETQYF.

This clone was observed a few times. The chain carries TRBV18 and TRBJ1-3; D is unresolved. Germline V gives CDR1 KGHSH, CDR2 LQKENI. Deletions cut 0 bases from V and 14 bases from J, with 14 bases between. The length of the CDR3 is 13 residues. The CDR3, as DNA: TGTGCCAGCTCACCACCGGAGGCCTCTCGGTTATATTTT. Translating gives CASSPPEASRLYF.

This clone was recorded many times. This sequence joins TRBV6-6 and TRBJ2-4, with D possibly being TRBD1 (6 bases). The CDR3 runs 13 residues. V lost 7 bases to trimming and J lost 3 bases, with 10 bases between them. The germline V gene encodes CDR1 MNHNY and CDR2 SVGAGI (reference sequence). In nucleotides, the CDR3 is TGTGCCAGCATGAAGGGGGACAAAAACATTCAGTACTTC. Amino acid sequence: CASMKGDKNIQYF.

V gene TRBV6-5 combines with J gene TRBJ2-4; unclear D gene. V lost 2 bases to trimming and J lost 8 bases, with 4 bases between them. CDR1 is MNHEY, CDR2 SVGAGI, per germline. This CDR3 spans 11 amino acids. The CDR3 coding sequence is TGTGCCAGCAGTTACCAGGACATTCAGTACTTC. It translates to CASSYQDIQYF.

The CDR3 DNA follows: TGTGCCAGCAGAAGCGACAGGGCTAACTATGGCTACACCTTC. It encodes CASRSDRANYGYTF. The rearrangement joins TRBV11-2 to TRBJ1-2, with 7 bases matching TRBD1. CDR1 SGHAT and CDR2 FQNNGV come from the germline V gene. V lost 6 bases and J lost 0; bases outside the gene matches: 4. The CDR3 contains 14 residues. Variable domain in full (rest from reference TRBV11-2 and TRBJ1-2): EAGVAQSPRYKIIEKRQSVAFWCNPISGHATLYWYQQILGQGPKLLIQFQNNGVVDDSQLPKDRFSAERLKGVDSTLKIQPAKLEDSAVYLCASRSDRANYGYTFGSGTRLTVV.

CDR3 loop: CASSLGGRGNEQFF. CDR3 nucleotides: TGCGCCAGCAGCTTGGGCGGGCGGGGAAATGAGCAGTTCTTC. The chain carries TRBV5-1 and TRBJ2-1, with D perhaps matching TRBD2 (6 bases). This CDR3 spans 14 amino acids. The germline gives CDR1 SGHRS, CDR2 YFSETQ. V gave up 0 bases and J gave up 7 bases, with 11 bases separating them.

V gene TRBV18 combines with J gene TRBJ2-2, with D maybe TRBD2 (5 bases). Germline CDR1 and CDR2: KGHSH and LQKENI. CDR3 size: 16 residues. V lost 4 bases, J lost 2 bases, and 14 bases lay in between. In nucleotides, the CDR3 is TGTGCCAGCTCACGAGGGAGTGGTGCAAACACCGGGGAGCTGTTTTTT. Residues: CASSRGSGANTGELFF.

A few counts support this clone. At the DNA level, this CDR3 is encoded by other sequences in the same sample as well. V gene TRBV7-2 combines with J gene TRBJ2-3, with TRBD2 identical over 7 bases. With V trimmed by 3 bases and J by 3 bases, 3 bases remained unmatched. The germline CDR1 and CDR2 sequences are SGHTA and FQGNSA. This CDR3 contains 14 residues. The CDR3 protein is CASSLGGKTDTQYF. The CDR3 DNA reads TGTGCCAGCAGCTTGGGGGGGAAGACAGATACGCAGTATTTT.

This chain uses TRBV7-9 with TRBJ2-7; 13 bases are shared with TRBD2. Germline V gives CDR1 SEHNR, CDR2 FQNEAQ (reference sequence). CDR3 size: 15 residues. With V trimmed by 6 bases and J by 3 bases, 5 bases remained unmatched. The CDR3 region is CASSPGLAGVYEQYF. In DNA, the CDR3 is TGTGCCAGCAGTCCAGGACTAGCGGGGGTCTACGAGCAGTACTTC.

The CDR3 sequence is CASSQLQGAASTDTQYF. The CDR3 DNA reads TGCGCCAGCAGCCAACTACAGGGGGCGGCTTCGACAGATACGCAGTATTTT. The V gene is TRBV4-3, the J gene TRBJ2-3, with 9 bases aligning to TRBD1. The CDR3 sequence is 17 residues long. Germline V gene data show CDR1 as LGHNA and CDR2 as YSLEER. The trim removed 2 bases at V and 3 bases at J, leaving 9 bases unmatched.